The text below deals with one T cell receptor (beta chain). Its specificity is not known. Profiling relied on immunoSEQ multiplex PCR, and the TCRdb table lists in-frame clones only, not all of them. There are some 75,000 clones in the sample; 85% occur only once, and under 3.5% lies in the top ten. The data are from a study of OX40 agonist ivuxolimab in advanced cancers. Across the whole study: Three patients, one with hepatocellular carcinoma and two with cutaneous melanoma, responded partially.

Blood got drawn at baseline, again on cycle 4 day 1, and then on cycle 7 day 1. Trimming cost V 0 bases and J 2 bases, with 11 bases left between them. Germline V lookup: CDR1 LGHNA, CDR2 YNFKEQ. The CDR3 length is 16 residues. General study points: Antigen targets of the expanded peripheral T cells went undetermined. Among the lowest levels of clonal expansion were found in partial responders at 0.1-3.0 mg/kg.

The source material was CD4+ or CD8+ T cells sorted from blood, sampled in a trial of the OX40 agonist ivuxolimab. The V call is TRBV4-2, the J call TRBJ2-1, with a tentative D call TRBD2 (6 bases). The clonotype comes from an adult with an advanced solid tumor such as melanoma, head and neck, liver or kidney cancer. The CDR3 DNA is TGTGCCAGCAGCCAAGAAGGAGTAGCGGCCTACAATGAGCAGTTCTTC. Translating it yields CASSQEGVAAYNEQFF.